This TCR beta chain was retrieved from a study of T cells in Graves' hyperthyroidism and ophthalmopathy. This clonotype was recorded many times. Researchers amplified the TCR beta CDR3 regions from RNA transcripts. HTBI primers were used for first-round RT-PCR of the TCR CDR3. Each CDR3 protein is one row after TCRdb ran MiXCR on the multiplex PCR reads. The table has approximately 620,000 distinct CDR3 sequences, approximately 15% seen once. Ophthalmopathy patients all had a Clinical Activity Score of at least 3, a NOSPECS grade of at least 4 and disease under 3 months old. This sequence originates from a woman in her 40s with Graves' ophthalmopathy. Material: blood.

The CDR3 spells CASSPGISGLNEQFF. CDR3 coding DNA: TGTGCCAGCAGTCCGGGTATATCCGGTTTAAATGAGCAGTTCTTC. V usage is TRBV28 and J usage is TRBJ2-1; no clear D. The CDR3 sequence is 15 residues long. Looked up from germline, CDR1 is MDHEN and CDR2 is SYDVKM. Trimming took off 5 bases at V and 7 bases at J, with 18 bases between the two ends.